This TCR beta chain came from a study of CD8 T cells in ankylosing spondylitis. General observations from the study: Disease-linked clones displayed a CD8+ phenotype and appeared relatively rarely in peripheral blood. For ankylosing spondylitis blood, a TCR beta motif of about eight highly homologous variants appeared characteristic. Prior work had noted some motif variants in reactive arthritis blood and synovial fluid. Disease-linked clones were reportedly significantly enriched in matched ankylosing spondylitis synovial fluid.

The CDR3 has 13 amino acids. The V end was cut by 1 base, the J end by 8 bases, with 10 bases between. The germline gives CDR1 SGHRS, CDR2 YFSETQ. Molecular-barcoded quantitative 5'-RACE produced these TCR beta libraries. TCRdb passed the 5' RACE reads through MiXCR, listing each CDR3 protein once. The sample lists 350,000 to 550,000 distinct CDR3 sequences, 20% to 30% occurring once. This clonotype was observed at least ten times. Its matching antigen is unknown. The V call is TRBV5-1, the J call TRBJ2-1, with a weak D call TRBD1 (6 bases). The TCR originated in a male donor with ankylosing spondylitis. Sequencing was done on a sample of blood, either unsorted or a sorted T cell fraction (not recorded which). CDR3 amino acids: CASSLTGIDEQFF. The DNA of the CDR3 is TGCGCCAGCAGCTTGACAGGGATCGATGAGCAGTTCTTC.